This T cell receptor (beta chain) was captured in a study of blood T cell repertoires in COVID-19. Sequencing used immunoSEQ multiplex PCR; TCRdb keeps in-frame clones, though not all of them. The data show 56,000 or so clones, 85% to 90% seen once. The CDR3 has 16 amino acids. CDR1 and CDR2 (germline): DFQATT, SNEGSKA (reference sequence). The J segment lost 4 bases and the V segment lost 3 bases, leaving 8 bases of the junction unmatched. V gene TRBV20-1 combines with J gene TRBJ2-1; TRBD2 matches 11 bases. This clonotype originated in a man aged 50 or older with acute or convalescent COVID-19. Sequencing input: peripheral blood. Here the CDR3 DNA reads TGCAGTGCTAGTAAGCTAGCGGGGGGCCTATACAATGAGCAGTTCTTC. Amino acid sequence: CSASKLAGGLYNEQFF.